This T cell receptor beta chain was identified during a study of OX40 agonist ivuxolimab in advanced cancers. The CDR3 covers 14 residues. V gave up 5 bases and J gave up 5 bases, with 10 bases separating them. The V gene's germline CDR1 is SGHVS and CDR2 FNYEAQ. The cohort excluded patients with autoimmune disease history or systemic immunosuppression. Samples were taken at baseline and on day 1 of cycles 4 and 7. Produced via immunoSEQ multiplex PCR; TCRdb's table is partial and in-frame only. The sample has about 70,000 clones, 88% seen once. V is TRBV7-6 and J is TRBJ1-6, with D perhaps matching TRBD1 (5 bases). The source is an adult with an advanced solid tumor such as melanoma, head and neck, liver or kidney cancer. Sequenced material: CD4+ or CD8+ T cells sorted from blood, taken in a trial of the OX40 agonist ivuxolimab. In nucleotides, the CDR3 is TGTGCCAGCAGCCGGACACCGGATAATTCACCCCTCCACTTT. Translation gives CASSRTPDNSPLHF.